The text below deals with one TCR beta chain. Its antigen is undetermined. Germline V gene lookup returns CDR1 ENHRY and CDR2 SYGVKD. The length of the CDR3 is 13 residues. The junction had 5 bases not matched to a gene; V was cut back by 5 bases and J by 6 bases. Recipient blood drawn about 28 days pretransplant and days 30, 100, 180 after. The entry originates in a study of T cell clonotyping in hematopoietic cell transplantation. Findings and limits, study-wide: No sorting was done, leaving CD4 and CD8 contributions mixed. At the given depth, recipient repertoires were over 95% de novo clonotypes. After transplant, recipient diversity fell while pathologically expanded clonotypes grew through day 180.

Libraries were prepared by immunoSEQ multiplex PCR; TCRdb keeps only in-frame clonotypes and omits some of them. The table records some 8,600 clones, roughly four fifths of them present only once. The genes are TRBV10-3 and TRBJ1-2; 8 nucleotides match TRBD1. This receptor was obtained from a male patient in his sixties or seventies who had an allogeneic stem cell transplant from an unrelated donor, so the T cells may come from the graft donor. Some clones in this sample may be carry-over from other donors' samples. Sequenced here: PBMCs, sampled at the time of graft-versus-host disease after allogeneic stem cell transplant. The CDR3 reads CAISMDRVHGYTF. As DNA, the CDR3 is TGTGCCATCAGTATGGACAGGGTCCATGGCTACACCTTC.